Listed below are T cell receptor beta chains from one sample, sequenced in a study of control samples from healthy donors and cancer patients. The method was immunoSEQ multiplex PCR; TCRdb's version includes in-frame clones alone and lacks a portion of them. Here the sample spans roughly 9,200 clones, roughly 90% being singletons. Material for sequencing was PBMCs. Receptor source: a man aged 55 to 70 with colorectal cancer. Both conserved end residues are part of each CDR3. A D gene is named only where the DNA matches it firmly. Clone sizes are given selectively: once, few, many, or a class where the clone is expanded.

CDR3 DNA,CDR3 protein,V gene,J gene,D gene,clone size
TGTGCCAGCAGCCAAGGGACAGCTTCTTATTCACCCCTCCACTTT,CASSQGTASYSPLHF,TRBV7-2,TRBJ1-6,TRBD1,-
TGTGCCAGCAGTGTGGAACAGACTCATCAGCCCCAGCATTTT,CASSVEQTHQPQHF,TRBV2,TRBJ1-5,-,once
TGCGCCAGCAGCCCCAAGATTGCTAGCGGATACTACGAGCAGTACTTC,CASSPKIASGYYEQYF,TRBV4-3,TRBJ2-7,TRBD2,-
TGTGCCAGCAGTGGACCCTCTTTTTGGGGAAATCAGCCCCAGCATTTT,CASSGPSFWGNQPQHF,TRBV2,TRBJ1-5,-,-
TGTGCCAGCAGCCCCCGGGCTAGCGGGGGTGAGTACTACGAGCAGTACTTC,CASSPRASGGEYYEQYF,TRBV9,TRBJ2-7,TRBD2,-
TGTGCCAGCAGTTCCCGCAGGGGGGGACAATACAATGAGCAGTTCTTC,CASSSRRGGQYNEQFF,TRBV6-5,TRBJ2-1,-,-
TGTGCCAGCAGTGATCCGGGACTAGCGGGAGATAATGAGCAGTTCTTC,CASSDPGLAGDNEQFF,TRBV2,TRBJ2-1,TRBD2,-
TGTGCCAGCAGCCTTAGCGGGGGGGATATCACAGATACGCAGTATTTT,CASSLSGGDITDTQYF,TRBV2,TRBJ2-3,TRBD2,-
TGTGCCACCAGCAGAGAAAAGGGGGGGTCCTACAATGAGCAGTTCTTC,CATSREKGGSYNEQFF,TRBV15,TRBJ2-1,-,once
TGCGCCAGCAGCCAGGGGACTTCAATTGTCTACGAGCAGTACTTC,CASSQGTSIVYEQYF,TRBV4-1,TRBJ2-7,-,once
TGTGCCAGCAGCTGGGCGGATCGGAACACTGAAGCTTTCTTT,CASSWADRNTEAFF,TRBV5-5,TRBJ1-1,-,-
TGTGCCAGCAGCTTGTGGCGGGGCGGCCCCCAAGAGACCCAGTACTTC,CASSLWRGGPQETQYF,TRBV5-4,TRBJ2-5,-,-
TGTGCCACCAGTGATTATGAAGGTTATGAGCAGTTCTTC,CATSDYEGYEQFF,TRBV24-1,TRBJ2-1,-,-
TGTGCCTGGAGTGCACCGTGGGGGCGCGCAACTAATGAAAAACTGTTTTTT,CAWSAPWGRATNEKLFF,TRBV30,TRBJ1-4,-,-
TGTGCCAGCAGCGTAGTAGGGGGACGCACCGGGGAGCTGTTTTTT,CASSVVGGRTGELFF,TRBV9,TRBJ2-2,-,-
TGTGCCAGCAGCTCCGGGGCCCCTGGGTCCTACAATGAGCAGTTCTTC,CASSSGAPGSYNEQFF,TRBV6-6,TRBJ2-1,-,-
TGTGCCAGCAGGATACAAGTGAACACTGAAGCTTTCTTT,CASRIQVNTEAFF,TRBV2,TRBJ1-1,-,once
TGTGCCAGCAGTCCTAGGACAGCCGGGGCAGCAACTGGGGACACCGGGGAGCTGTTTTTT,CASSPRTAGAATGDTGELFF,TRBV6-6,TRBJ2-2,-,-
TGTGCCAGTAGTATCAATCTTCGAGGGGCGGCTTTCTTT,CASSINLRGAAFF,TRBV19,TRBJ1-1,-,-
TGTGCCAGCAGCCAAGATTACAGGGGCTATGGCTACACCTTC,CASSQDYRGYGYTF,TRBV14,TRBJ1-2,TRBD1,-
TGTGCCAGCTCACCACCTGAGGGACGTCGGGACGAGCAGTACTTC,CASSPPEGRRDEQYF,TRBV18,TRBJ2-7,-,-
TGTGCCATCAGTCGGGCCTACAACTACGAGCAGTACTTC,CAISRAYNYEQYF,TRBV10-3,TRBJ2-7,-,-
TGTGCCAGCAGTTACGGGCTAGCGGGGGTGAGAAGAGAGACCCAGTACTTC,CASSYGLAGVRRETQYF,TRBV6-2/TRBV6-3,TRBJ2-5,TRBD2,-
TGCGCCAGCAGCCAAGATCCGGGACAGAGTAATGAAAAACTGTTTTTT,CASSQDPGQSNEKLFF,TRBV4-3,TRBJ1-4,TRBD1,-
TGTGCCAGCAGTTTCCTTGGCGGGCGTAGGAGGGGCTACACCTTC,CASSFLGGRRRGYTF,TRBV28,TRBJ1-2,-,-
TGTGCCAGCAGCTATGGGACAGGGGGCGCGGCTGAAGCTTTCTTT,CASSYGTGGAAEAFF,TRBV5-4,TRBJ1-1,TRBD1,few
TGTGCCAGCATCCTGGGAGGGGGTCTGTCCTACGAGCAGTACTTC,CASILGGGLSYEQYF,TRBV5-5,TRBJ2-7,-,-
TGTGCCAGCAGCCTGGGTGAGGGCCCAACTGAAGCTTTCTTT,CASSLGEGPTEAFF,TRBV6-5,TRBJ1-1,-,-
TGCGCCAGCAGCCAAGAAATCCTGCCCACAACCTCCTACGAGCAGTACTTC,CASSQEILPTTSYEQYF,TRBV4-3,TRBJ2-7,-,-
TGTGCCAGCAGTTTCCTTGGGGGGGTCTCCGGGGCCAACGTCCTGACTTTC,CASSFLGGVSGANVLTF,TRBV27,TRBJ2-6,TRBD2,-
TGTGCCAGCAGGGGGACTAGCGGGGCACAAGAGACCCAGTACTTC,CASRGTSGAQETQYF,TRBV28,TRBJ2-5,TRBD2,-
TGTGCCACCAGCAGAGATCTGACAGCTAACTATGGCTACACCTTC,CATSRDLTANYGYTF,TRBV15,TRBJ1-2,-,-
TGCGCCAGCAGCCAAGATAACAGGGCTACTCAGCCCCAGCATTTT,CASSQDNRATQPQHF,TRBV4-3,TRBJ1-5,-,-
TGTGCCAGCAGTTTGGGGGACTATGGCTACACCTTC,CASSLGDYGYTF,TRBV28,TRBJ1-2,-,-
TGTGCCAGCAGTTACAGGAGCGGGGGGAGCTCTGGGGCCAACGTCCTGACTTTC,CASSYRSGGSSGANVLTF,TRBV6-2/TRBV6-3,TRBJ2-6,TRBD2,-
TGTGCCTGGAGTGTAGGCAGGGTGACTGAAGCTTTCTTT,CAWSVGRVTEAFF,TRBV30,TRBJ1-1,-,-
TGTGCCAGCAGTTATCAAGGGTCGGGACAGCCCCAGCATTTT,CASSYQGSGQPQHF,TRBV5-8,TRBJ1-5,-,-
TGTGCCAGCAGCTCACGTGGGGGGGCCGGCCTCCACTTT,CASSSRGGAGLHF,TRBV7-3,TRBJ1-6,-,-
TGTGCCACCCGGCCGGGCCAGGGGGCAGGTGAAAAACTGTTTTTT,CATRPGQGAGEKLFF,TRBV15,TRBJ1-4,TRBD1,-
TGTGCCAGCTCACCAGGGAACTGGGACAATGAGCAGTTCTTC,CASSPGNWDNEQFF,TRBV18,TRBJ2-1,-,-
TGTGCCACCAGTGATCCGTGGGACAGGGGCACAGATACGCAGTATTTT,CATSDPWDRGTDTQYF,TRBV24-1,TRBJ2-3,TRBD1,-
TGTGCCAGCAGCCTCTCAGGGGTGCCGGCGGCCGAAGCTTTCTTT,CASSLSGVPAAEAFF,TRBV5-4,TRBJ1-1,-,-
TGTGCCAGCAGTACAGGAATCTATGGCTACACCTTC,CASSTGIYGYTF,TRBV2,TRBJ1-2,-,-
TGTGCCAGCAGTGAAGGGGGATCCACCTACGAGCAGTACTTC,CASSEGGSTYEQYF,TRBV2,TRBJ2-7,-,-